The 17 T cell receptor beta chains below all came from one sample that was sequenced in a study of T cell repertoires in cytomegalovirus infection. A single record per CDR3 protein comes from TCRdb applying MiXCR to the reads. The table shows 650,000 to 900,000 distinct CDR3 sequences, with 25% to 35% occurring only once. No antigen has been assigned to these receptors. The sequencing used cultured CD8+ T cells from PBMCs, collected from culture after CMV antigen stimulation. These receptors all stem from a human donor in good health (CMV status not recorded). Some clones in this sample may be carry-over from other donors' samples.

The CDR3 nucleotides are TGTGCCAGCAAGACTAGCTCGTACCAAGAGACCCAGTACTTC. It codes for CASKTSSYQETQYF. The chain has TRBV9 and TRBJ2-5; TRBD2 agrees at 7 bases. Germline V CDR1 and CDR2: SGDLS, YYNGEE. J gave up 0 bases and V 6 bases, and 5 bases lay outside the gene matches. This CDR3 contains 14 residues.

The chain employs TRBV24-1 and TRBJ2-2; 11 bases match TRBD1. Per the germline V gene, CDR1 is KGHDR and CDR2 is SFDVKD. V was pared by 5 bases and J by 5 bases, with 6 bases of the junction left unmatched. The CDR3 contains 16 residues. The CDR3: CATSGPGTGGTGELFF. Written as DNA, the CDR3 is TGTGCCACCAGTGGCCCCGGGACAGGGGGGACCGGGGAGCTGTTTTTT.

The chain employs TRBV19 and TRBJ2-7; possible D gene TRBD1, 6 bases. The CDR3 is 13 residues long. Trimming left V 8 bases short and J 6 bases short, with 17 bases between. Germline assignment: CDR1 LNHDA and CDR2 SQIVND (reference sequence). The CDR3: CASYFRGFGEQYF. Written as DNA, the CDR3 is TGTGCCAGTTATTTCAGGGGTTTCGGCGAGCAGTACTTC.

This clonotype was recorded many times. The chain employs TRBV7-8 and TRBJ2-1, with D possibly being TRBD2 (5 bases). Trimming stripped 1 base from V and 1 base from J, with 17 bases between. CDR3 size: 18 residues. CDR1 is SGHVS and CDR2 is FQNEAQ in the germline V gene. This CDR3 is CASSLVFSEDGSYNEQFF. The CDR3 DNA reads as TGTGCCAGCAGCTTAGTTTTTAGCGAGGATGGATCCTACAATGAGCAGTTCTTC.

In the case of this clonotype: The junction does not match germline at one end; this may be a read error. This chain connects TRBV5-5 to TRBJ2-5; possibly TRBD1 for D (5 bases). The CDR3 is 18 residues long. Germline V lookup: CDR1 SGHKS, CDR2 YYEKEE (reference sequence). CDR3 nucleotides: TGTGCCAGCAGCTTGGGACAGCTGTTAGACACAACTAAAGAGGCCCAGTACTTC. Its protein is CASSLGQLLDTTKEAQYF.

The chain is built from TRBV15 and TRBJ2-4; TRBD1 matches 10 bases. V lost 7 bases to trimming and J lost 7 bases; unmatched junction nucleotides: 10. The CDR3 runs to 15 residues. Germline lookup yields CDR1 LNHNV and CDR2 YYDKDF (reference sequence). In nucleotides, the CDR3 is TGTGCCACCACCAAGACAGGGGGCAAGGGGAACATTCAGTACTTC. Translated, it gives CATTKTGGKGNIQYF.

This chain joins TRBV27 and TRBJ2-5; D gene unclear. Trimming took 2 bases from V and 3 from J, leaving 16 bases between them. The length of the CDR3 is 16 residues. Germline V gene lookup returns CDR1 MNHEY and CDR2 SMNVEV (reference sequence). CDR3 in DNA: TGTGCCAGCAGTTTAAGCAGGCCATCCTCGGAAGAGACCCAGTACTTC. Its protein product is CASSLSRPSSEETQYF.

This chain uses TRBV29-1 with TRBJ1-2; 9 bases map to TRBD1. J was trimmed by 11 bases and V by 4 bases; bases with no gene match: 8. There are 12 residues in the CDR3. Germline V gene lookup returns CDR1 SQVTM and CDR2 ANQGSEA. Here the CDR3 reads CSVAGDRVTYTF. CDR3 coding DNA: TGCAGCGTTGCGGGGGACAGGGTCACTTACACCTTC.

The chain couples TRBV27 to TRBJ2-3, with 16 nucleotides matching TRBD2. This CDR3 spans 15 amino acids. Germline CDR1 MNHEY, CDR2 SMNVEV (reference sequence). V lost 5 bases to trimming and J lost 10 bases; unmatched junction nucleotides: 6. The chain's CDR3 is CASSPGLAGGHPQYF. Here the CDR3 DNA reads TGTGCCAGCAGTCCGGGACTAGCGGGGGGGCACCCGCAGTATTTT.

This clonotype was detected only once. The genes are TRBV28 and TRBJ2-3; maybe TRBD2 (6 bases). The CDR3 totals 15 residues. CDR1 is MDHEN, CDR2 SYDVKM, per germline. V shed 5 bases and J shed 1 base, with 13 bases lying between them. The CDR3 reads CASSGRDSGTDTQYF. The CDR3 coding sequence is TGTGCCAGCAGTGGCCGGGACTCCGGCACAGATACGCAGTATTTT.

This clonotype was recorded only once. The chain carries TRBV19 and TRBJ1-5, with 7 bases identical to TRBD1. The CDR3 has 15 amino acids. Germline V gene lookup returns CDR1 LNHDA and CDR2 SQIVND (reference sequence). The trim removed 4 bases at V and 5 bases at J, leaving 8 bases unmatched. CDR3 region: CASSTRGRGDQPQHF. The CDR3 DNA reads TGTGCCAGTAGTACTAGGGGGCGCGGGGATCAGCCCCAGCATTTT.

The V gene is TRBV20-1, the J gene TRBJ2-1; D ambiguous. The germline V and J ends were trimmed by 5 bases and 4 bases, with 15 bases remaining between them. The germline V gene encodes CDR1 DFQATT and CDR2 SNEGSKA (reference sequence). The CDR3 sequence is 14 residues long. For the CDR3, the DNA is TGCAGTGCTCCGAGATACGGCGCTTACAATGAGCAGTTCTTC. As protein: CSAPRYGAYNEQFF.

This clonotype was counted ten times or more. This chain links TRBV7-8 with TRBJ2-3; D tentatively fits TRBD1 or TRBD2 (5 bases each). The CDR3 contains 16 residues. V shed 2 bases and J shed 2 bases, with 14 bases lying between them. The germline V gene has CDR1 SGHVS and CDR2 FQNEAQ. CDR3 coding DNA: TGTGCCAGCAGCTTAACGGGGCTTGGGATCACAGATACGCAGTATTTT. Protein sequence: CASSLTGLGITDTQYF.

There are many counts of this clonotype. The chain carries TRBV12-3 or TRBV12-4 and TRBJ2-7, with a weak D call TRBD1 (5 bases). The ends were cut back, 5 bases at V and 3 bases at J, with 8 bases in the middle. This CDR3 comprises 12 residues. The DNA of the CDR3 is TGTGCCAGCAGTCGGCAGGGCTACGAGCAGTACGTC. This encodes CASSRQGYEQYV.

This clonotype was observed a handful of times. This chain connects TRBV7-6 to TRBJ2-5; 8 bases are a match to TRBD1. The J segment lost 3 bases and the V segment lost 1 base, leaving 4 bases of the junction unmatched. The CDR3 is 15 amino acids. Germline V gene sequence: CDR1 SGHVS, CDR2 FNYEAQ. The CDR3 nucleotides read TGTGCCAGCAGCTTAGGATTGGACAGGGAAGAGACCCAGTACTTC. Translating it yields CASSLGLDREETQYF.

The chain joins TRBV9 to TRBJ2-3, with D perhaps matching TRBD2 (5 bases). Trimming took off 5 bases at V and 2 bases at J, with 6 bases between the two ends. The CDR3 is 12 residues long. Germline V gene lookup returns CDR1 SGDLS and CDR2 YYNGEE. This chain's CDR3 is CASRRATDTQYF. The DNA of the CDR3 is TGTGCCAGCAGGAGGGCCACAGATACGCAGTATTTT.

This rearrangement joins TRBV27 to TRBJ2-7, with TRBD1 matching 8 bases. Per the germline V gene, CDR1 is MNHEY and CDR2 is SMNVEV (reference sequence). The CDR3 is made up of 16 amino acids. Trimming took 5 bases from V and 1 from J; bases not matched to a gene: 10. The CDR3 DNA is TGTGCCAGCAGTCCCTCGACAGGGGACAGATCCTACGAGCAGTACGTC. Amino acid sequence: CASSPSTGDRSYEQYV.